A selection of T cell receptor beta chains follows, all from one sample in a study of T-cell reconstitution after alpha-beta-depleted transplantation in children. TCRdb recomputed calls from the PCR reads with MiXCR, one row per CDR3 protein. The sample contains hundreds of thousands of distinct CDR3 sequences, around 15% of which appear only once. Here the sequenced sample was PBMCs, mostly from graft donor cells, taken 360 days after TCRalphabeta/CD19-depleted stem cell transplant. The receptors originated from a male patient aged 2 to 9 who had a stem cell transplant for acute lymphoblastic leukemia, so the T cells may come from the graft donor. Each CDR3 is given with its conserved first and last residue. Fields, in order: D gene, V gene, J gene, clone size, CDR3 protein, CDR3 DNA. A D gene is named only where the DNA matches it firmly. Some rows mark clone size as missing; the rest say once, few, many or name a class of expanded clone.

>NA|TRBV7-2|TRBJ2-5|NA
CASSLSGPGGLQETQYF
TGTGCCAGCAGCTTAAGTGGGCCTGGGGGGCTCCAAGAGACCCAGTACTTC
>NA|TRBV11-3|TRBJ2-2|NA
CASSLGTIIPSAETRDTGELFF
TGTGCCAGCAGCTTAGGGACAATCATTCCTAGCGCGGAGACGAGGGACACCGGGGAGCTGTTTTTT
>NA|TRBV2|TRBJ2-7|NA
CASILTNSYEQYF
TGTGCCAGCATCCTGACCAATTCCTACGAGCAGTACTTC
>NA|TRBV6-5|TRBJ2-5|NA
CASSDSTEYQETQYF
TGTGCCAGCAGTGACTCAACAGAGTACCAAGAGACCCAGTACTTC
>NA|TRBV6-2/TRBV6-3|TRBJ2-1|NA
CASSYSRQGNEQFF
TGTGCCAGCAGTTACTCGAGGCAGGGGAATGAGCAGTTCTTC
>NA|TRBV6-5|TRBJ2-7|few
CASSSTGRGNYEQYF
TGTGCCAGCAGCAGCACAGGGCGGGGGAACTACGAGCAGTACTTC
>TRBD2|TRBV20-1|TRBJ2-2|NA
CSARLAGADGELFF
TGCAGTGCTAGACTAGCGGGAGCTGACGGGGAGCTGTTTTTT
>TRBD2|TRBV10-3|TRBJ2-1|few
CAISEDRTSPYNEQFF
TGTGCCATCAGTGAAGACAGGACTAGCCCCTACAATGAGCAGTTCTTC
>NA|TRBV2|TRBJ2-3|many
CASTNRVLSDTQYF
TGTGCCAGCACAAACAGGGTACTCTCAGATACGCAGTATTTT
>NA|TRBV5-1|TRBJ1-1|many
CASSLDAYMNTEAFF
TGCGCCAGCAGCTTGGACGCCTACATGAACACTGAAGCTTTCTTT
>TRBD2|TRBV5-1|TRBJ2-1|few
CASSLAGRADNEQFF
TGCGCCAGCAGCTTGGCCGGGAGGGCCGACAATGAGCAGTTCTTC
>NA|TRBV6-1|TRBJ2-2|NA
CASSEASRGRELFF
TGTGCCAGCAGTGAAGCTTCAAGGGGCAGGGAGCTGTTTTTT
>NA|TRBV29-1|TRBJ1-1|many
CSVEVLGLVDTEAFF
TGCAGCGTTGAAGTGTTAGGGTTGGTCGACACTGAAGCTTTCTTT
>NA|TRBV29-1|TRBJ2-3|once
CSVPSGITTDTQYF
TGCAGCGTTCCTTCCGGGATTACCACAGATACGCAGTATTTT
>NA|TRBV5-6|TRBJ1-5|many
CASSLSAGGYSNQPQHF
TGTGCCAGCAGCTTGTCGGCCGGCGGGTATAGCAATCAGCCCCAGCATTTT
>NA|TRBV29-1|TRBJ2-1|many
CSVETRYNEQFF
TGCAGCGTTGAAACCAGGTACAATGAGCAGTTCTTC
>NA|TRBV25-1|TRBJ1-6|few
CASSEYGRSPLHF
TGTGCCAGCAGTGAATACGGACGATCACCCCTCCACTTT
>NA|TRBV4-3|TRBJ1-3|NA
CSSSHTTGSGNTIYF
TGCTCCAGCAGCCACACAACAGGCTCTGGAAACACCATATATTTT
>TRBD1|TRBV20-1|TRBJ2-1|few
CSAPRDSYNEQFF
TGCAGTGCCCCGAGGGACAGCTACAATGAGCAGTTCTTC
>NA|TRBV11-2|TRBJ2-4|NA
CASSLFSGKGATAKNIQYF
TGTGCCAGCAGCTTATTTTCGGGAAAGGGTGCAACGGCCAAAAACATTCAGTACTTC
>TRBD2|TRBV5-1|TRBJ2-5|NA
CASSLGGLAGARETQYF
TGCGCCAGCAGCTTGGGAGGGCTAGCGGGAGCGAGAGAGACCCAGTACTTC
>NA|TRBV12-3/TRBV12-4|TRBJ1-1|many
CASRYFPNTEAFF
TGTGCCAGCAGGTACTTTCCGAACACTGAAGCTTTCTTT
>NA|TRBV4-3|TRBJ2-7|NA
CASSQDGASWATWFQYF
TGCGCCAGCAGCCAAGATGGGGCTTCCTGGGCCACTTGGTTCCAGTACTTC
>NA|TRBV24-1|TRBJ2-3|few
CATAKGRGATDTQYF
TGTGCCACCGCAAAAGGCCGGGGGGCAACAGATACGCAGTATTTT
>NA|TRBV18|TRBJ2-5|once
CASAPGHQETQYF
TGTGCCAGCGCACCGGGACACCAAGAGACCCAGTACTTC
>NA|TRBV29-1|TRBJ2-7|NA
CSASLGRRDDEQYF
TGCAGCGCCTCTCTGGGCAGGCGGGACGACGAGCAGTACTTC
>NA|TRBV10-3|TRBJ2-7|few
CAISEGLGEQYF
TGTGCCATCAGTGAAGGTCTAGGGGAGCAGTACTTC